The 14 T cell receptor beta chains below were found in one sample sequenced in a study of OX40 agonist ivuxolimab in advanced cancers. Data came from immunoSEQ multiplex PCR; TCRdb stores just in-frame clones and leaves some out. The repertoire holds under 50,000 clones, about 85% seen once, with 5% to 6% in the top ten. Material: CD4+ or CD8+ T cells sorted from blood, obtained in a trial of the OX40 agonist ivuxolimab. The receptors derive from an adult with an advanced solid tumor such as melanoma, head and neck, liver or kidney cancer.

This rearrangement joins TRBV18 to TRBJ2-7; 16 bases match TRBD2. The CDR3 has 15 amino acids. J lost 12 bases, V lost 6 bases, and 11 bases had no gene match. Germline CDR1 reads KGHSH; CDR2 reads LQKENI. As DNA, the CDR3 is TGTGCCAGCTCCCCGACGGGACTAGCGGGAGGGCCTTGGTACTTC. This sequence encodes CASSPTGLAGGPWYF.

CDR3 region: CASSEALAGSYNEQFF. The CDR3 DNA follows: TGTGCCAGCAGTGAAGCACTAGCGGGGTCCTACAATGAGCAGTTCTTC. The rearrangement joins TRBV6-1 to TRBJ2-1; 10 nucleotides line up with TRBD2. The CDR3 has 16 residues. Trimming at V came to 0 bases and at J to 1 base, leaving 0 bases not matched to a gene. Germline V gives CDR1 MNHNS, CDR2 SASEGT.

The table lists this clone with a few counts. The gene calls are TRBV27 and TRBJ2-2; 12 nucleotides line up with TRBD2. After removal of 5 bases from V and 4 bases from J, the junction contained 11 bases not matched to a gene. The CDR3 has 18 amino acids. Germline V lookup: CDR1 MNHEY, CDR2 SMNVEV (reference sequence). This CDR3 is CASSPRLAGAVSTGELFF. In DNA form, the CDR3 reads TGTGCCAGCAGTCCGAGACTAGCGGGAGCGGTAAGCACCGGGGAGCTGTTTTTT.

This chain links TRBV29-1 with TRBJ1-2, with TRBD1 matching 10 bases. The CDR3 is 16 residues long. V lost 6 bases and J lost 4; bases outside the gene matches: 14. Germline V gene data show CDR1 as SQVTM and CDR2 as ANQGSEA. The CDR3 nucleotides read TGCAGCGTCCCAGCCGGGACAGGGGATGAAGGCTATGGCTACACCTTC. This translates into CSVPAGTGDEGYGYTF.

This chain uses TRBV25-1 with TRBJ1-1; D is perhaps TRBD1 (6 bases). Germline V gives CDR1 MGHDK, CDR2 SYGVNS. The CDR3 consists of 16 residues. Trimming pared 3 bases from V and 1 base from J, leaving 15 bases between. Written as DNA, the CDR3 is TGTGCCAGCAGTGAGAGGGCGAGGGGGTGGAACACTGAAGCTTTCTTT. It is translated as CASSERARGWNTEAFF.

This clone was seen once. The chain recombines TRBV7-9 with TRBJ2-2, with 11 bases fitting TRBD2. V was clipped by 3 bases and J by 6 bases; unmatched bases: 3. Germline V CDR1 and CDR2: SEHNR, FQNEAQ (reference sequence). The CDR3 totals 15 residues. The CDR3 region has the DNA TGTGCCAGCAGCTTGCGTAGCGGGAGGGCCGGGGAGCTGTTTTTT. It yields the protein CASSLRSGRAGELFF.

The chain has TRBV9 and TRBJ2-7; maybe TRBD2 (7 bases). CDR3 length equals 13 residues. Per germline, CDR1 SGDLS and CDR2 YYNGEE. The germline V and J ends were trimmed by 0 bases and 9 bases, with 13 bases remaining between them. The DNA of the CDR3 is TGTGCCAGCAGCGTAGGGGGGGCTAGCGGGCAGTACTTC. This sequence encodes CASSVGGASGQYF. Full variable domain (remainder filled in from reference TRBV9 and TRBJ2-7): DSGVTQTPKHLITATGQRVTLRCSPRSGDLSVYWYQQSLDQGLQFLIQYYNGEERAKGNILERFSAQQFPDLHSELNLSSLELGDSALYFCASSVGGASGQYFGPGTRLTVT.

This clone was seen just once. The chain recombines TRBV21-1 with TRBJ2-4; TRBD1 reflects the table's D call only, with no check against the DNA. TRBV21-1 is reported as a pseudogene. The CDR3 has 13 amino acids. The CDR3 DNA reads as TGTGCCAGCAGCAACCCCCAGAAAAACATTCAGTACTTC. As protein: CASSNPQKNIQYF.

Of note for this clone: The same CDR3 is also encoded by other DNA sequences in this sample. The V gene is TRBV18, the J gene TRBJ2-2; D gene ambiguous. From germline, CDR1 is KGHSH and CDR2 LQKENI. This CDR3 has 12 amino acids. V lost 3 bases, J lost 5 bases, and 4 bases lay in between. In nucleotides, the CDR3 is TGTGCCAGCTCACCCAGGACCGGGGAGCTGTTTTTT. Amino acids: CASSPRTGELFF.

The chain uses TRBV18 and TRBJ2-5; D is possibly TRBD1 or TRBD2 (5 bases each). V was cut by 3 bases and J by 5 bases, with 10 bases left in between. CDR3 size: 13 residues. The germline V gene has CDR1 KGHSH and CDR2 LQKENI. The CDR3 loop is CASSPLGDETQYF. DNA for the CDR3: TGTGCCAGCTCACCTTTAGGGGACGAGACCCAGTACTTC.

The chain links TRBV4-3 to TRBJ1-4, with 7 nucleotides matching TRBD1. Germline CDR1 reads LGHNA; CDR2 reads YSLEER. Trimming took 4 bases from V and 8 from J; bases not matched to a gene: 4. The CDR3 length is 13 residues. The CDR3 DNA reads as TGCGCCAGCAGCCGACAGGGAAGGGAAAAACTGTTTTTT. It is translated as CASSRQGREKLFF.

The chain couples TRBV30 to TRBJ1-6; possibly TRBD1 for D (6 bases). This CDR3 region has 18 residues. V lost 3 bases, J lost 5 bases, and 23 bases lay in between. Germline V CDR1 and CDR2: GTSNPN, SVGIG (reference sequence). The CDR3 loop is CAWRDRTVYTGDNSPLHF. CDR3 nucleotide sequence: TGTGCCTGGAGGGATCGGACAGTCTACACGGGGGATAATTCACCCCTCCACTTT.

This clone was seen only a few times. This sequence joins TRBV6-1 and TRBJ1-4; 12 nucleotides match TRBD1. J gave up 5 bases and V 7 bases, and 5 bases lay outside the gene matches. Germline values: CDR1 MNHNS, CDR2 SASEGT. This CDR3 region has 15 residues. The chain's CDR3 is CASTGTGGANEKLFF. As DNA, the CDR3 is TGTGCCAGCACCGGGACAGGGGGCGCGAATGAAAAACTGTTTTTT.

The chain links TRBV11-2 to TRBJ1-5; D not certain. The germline V gene encodes CDR1 SGHAT and CDR2 FQNNGV. V was trimmed by 5 bases and J by 7 bases, leaving 15 bases between them. CDR3 length: 14 amino acids. The CDR3 DNA is TGTGCCAGCAGCCAAGAGAGGGAACGGCAGCCCCAGCATTTT. Translating it yields CASSQERERQPQHF.